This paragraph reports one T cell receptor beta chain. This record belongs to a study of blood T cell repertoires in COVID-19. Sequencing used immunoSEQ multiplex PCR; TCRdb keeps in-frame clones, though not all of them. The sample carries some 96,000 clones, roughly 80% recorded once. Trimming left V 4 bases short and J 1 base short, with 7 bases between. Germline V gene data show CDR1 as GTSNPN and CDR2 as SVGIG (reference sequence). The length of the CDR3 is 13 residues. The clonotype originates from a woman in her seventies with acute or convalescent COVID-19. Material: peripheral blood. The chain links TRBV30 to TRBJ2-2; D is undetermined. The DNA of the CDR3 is TGTGCCTGGAATTCAGAGAACACCGGGGAGCTGTTTTTT. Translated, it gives CAWNSENTGELFF.